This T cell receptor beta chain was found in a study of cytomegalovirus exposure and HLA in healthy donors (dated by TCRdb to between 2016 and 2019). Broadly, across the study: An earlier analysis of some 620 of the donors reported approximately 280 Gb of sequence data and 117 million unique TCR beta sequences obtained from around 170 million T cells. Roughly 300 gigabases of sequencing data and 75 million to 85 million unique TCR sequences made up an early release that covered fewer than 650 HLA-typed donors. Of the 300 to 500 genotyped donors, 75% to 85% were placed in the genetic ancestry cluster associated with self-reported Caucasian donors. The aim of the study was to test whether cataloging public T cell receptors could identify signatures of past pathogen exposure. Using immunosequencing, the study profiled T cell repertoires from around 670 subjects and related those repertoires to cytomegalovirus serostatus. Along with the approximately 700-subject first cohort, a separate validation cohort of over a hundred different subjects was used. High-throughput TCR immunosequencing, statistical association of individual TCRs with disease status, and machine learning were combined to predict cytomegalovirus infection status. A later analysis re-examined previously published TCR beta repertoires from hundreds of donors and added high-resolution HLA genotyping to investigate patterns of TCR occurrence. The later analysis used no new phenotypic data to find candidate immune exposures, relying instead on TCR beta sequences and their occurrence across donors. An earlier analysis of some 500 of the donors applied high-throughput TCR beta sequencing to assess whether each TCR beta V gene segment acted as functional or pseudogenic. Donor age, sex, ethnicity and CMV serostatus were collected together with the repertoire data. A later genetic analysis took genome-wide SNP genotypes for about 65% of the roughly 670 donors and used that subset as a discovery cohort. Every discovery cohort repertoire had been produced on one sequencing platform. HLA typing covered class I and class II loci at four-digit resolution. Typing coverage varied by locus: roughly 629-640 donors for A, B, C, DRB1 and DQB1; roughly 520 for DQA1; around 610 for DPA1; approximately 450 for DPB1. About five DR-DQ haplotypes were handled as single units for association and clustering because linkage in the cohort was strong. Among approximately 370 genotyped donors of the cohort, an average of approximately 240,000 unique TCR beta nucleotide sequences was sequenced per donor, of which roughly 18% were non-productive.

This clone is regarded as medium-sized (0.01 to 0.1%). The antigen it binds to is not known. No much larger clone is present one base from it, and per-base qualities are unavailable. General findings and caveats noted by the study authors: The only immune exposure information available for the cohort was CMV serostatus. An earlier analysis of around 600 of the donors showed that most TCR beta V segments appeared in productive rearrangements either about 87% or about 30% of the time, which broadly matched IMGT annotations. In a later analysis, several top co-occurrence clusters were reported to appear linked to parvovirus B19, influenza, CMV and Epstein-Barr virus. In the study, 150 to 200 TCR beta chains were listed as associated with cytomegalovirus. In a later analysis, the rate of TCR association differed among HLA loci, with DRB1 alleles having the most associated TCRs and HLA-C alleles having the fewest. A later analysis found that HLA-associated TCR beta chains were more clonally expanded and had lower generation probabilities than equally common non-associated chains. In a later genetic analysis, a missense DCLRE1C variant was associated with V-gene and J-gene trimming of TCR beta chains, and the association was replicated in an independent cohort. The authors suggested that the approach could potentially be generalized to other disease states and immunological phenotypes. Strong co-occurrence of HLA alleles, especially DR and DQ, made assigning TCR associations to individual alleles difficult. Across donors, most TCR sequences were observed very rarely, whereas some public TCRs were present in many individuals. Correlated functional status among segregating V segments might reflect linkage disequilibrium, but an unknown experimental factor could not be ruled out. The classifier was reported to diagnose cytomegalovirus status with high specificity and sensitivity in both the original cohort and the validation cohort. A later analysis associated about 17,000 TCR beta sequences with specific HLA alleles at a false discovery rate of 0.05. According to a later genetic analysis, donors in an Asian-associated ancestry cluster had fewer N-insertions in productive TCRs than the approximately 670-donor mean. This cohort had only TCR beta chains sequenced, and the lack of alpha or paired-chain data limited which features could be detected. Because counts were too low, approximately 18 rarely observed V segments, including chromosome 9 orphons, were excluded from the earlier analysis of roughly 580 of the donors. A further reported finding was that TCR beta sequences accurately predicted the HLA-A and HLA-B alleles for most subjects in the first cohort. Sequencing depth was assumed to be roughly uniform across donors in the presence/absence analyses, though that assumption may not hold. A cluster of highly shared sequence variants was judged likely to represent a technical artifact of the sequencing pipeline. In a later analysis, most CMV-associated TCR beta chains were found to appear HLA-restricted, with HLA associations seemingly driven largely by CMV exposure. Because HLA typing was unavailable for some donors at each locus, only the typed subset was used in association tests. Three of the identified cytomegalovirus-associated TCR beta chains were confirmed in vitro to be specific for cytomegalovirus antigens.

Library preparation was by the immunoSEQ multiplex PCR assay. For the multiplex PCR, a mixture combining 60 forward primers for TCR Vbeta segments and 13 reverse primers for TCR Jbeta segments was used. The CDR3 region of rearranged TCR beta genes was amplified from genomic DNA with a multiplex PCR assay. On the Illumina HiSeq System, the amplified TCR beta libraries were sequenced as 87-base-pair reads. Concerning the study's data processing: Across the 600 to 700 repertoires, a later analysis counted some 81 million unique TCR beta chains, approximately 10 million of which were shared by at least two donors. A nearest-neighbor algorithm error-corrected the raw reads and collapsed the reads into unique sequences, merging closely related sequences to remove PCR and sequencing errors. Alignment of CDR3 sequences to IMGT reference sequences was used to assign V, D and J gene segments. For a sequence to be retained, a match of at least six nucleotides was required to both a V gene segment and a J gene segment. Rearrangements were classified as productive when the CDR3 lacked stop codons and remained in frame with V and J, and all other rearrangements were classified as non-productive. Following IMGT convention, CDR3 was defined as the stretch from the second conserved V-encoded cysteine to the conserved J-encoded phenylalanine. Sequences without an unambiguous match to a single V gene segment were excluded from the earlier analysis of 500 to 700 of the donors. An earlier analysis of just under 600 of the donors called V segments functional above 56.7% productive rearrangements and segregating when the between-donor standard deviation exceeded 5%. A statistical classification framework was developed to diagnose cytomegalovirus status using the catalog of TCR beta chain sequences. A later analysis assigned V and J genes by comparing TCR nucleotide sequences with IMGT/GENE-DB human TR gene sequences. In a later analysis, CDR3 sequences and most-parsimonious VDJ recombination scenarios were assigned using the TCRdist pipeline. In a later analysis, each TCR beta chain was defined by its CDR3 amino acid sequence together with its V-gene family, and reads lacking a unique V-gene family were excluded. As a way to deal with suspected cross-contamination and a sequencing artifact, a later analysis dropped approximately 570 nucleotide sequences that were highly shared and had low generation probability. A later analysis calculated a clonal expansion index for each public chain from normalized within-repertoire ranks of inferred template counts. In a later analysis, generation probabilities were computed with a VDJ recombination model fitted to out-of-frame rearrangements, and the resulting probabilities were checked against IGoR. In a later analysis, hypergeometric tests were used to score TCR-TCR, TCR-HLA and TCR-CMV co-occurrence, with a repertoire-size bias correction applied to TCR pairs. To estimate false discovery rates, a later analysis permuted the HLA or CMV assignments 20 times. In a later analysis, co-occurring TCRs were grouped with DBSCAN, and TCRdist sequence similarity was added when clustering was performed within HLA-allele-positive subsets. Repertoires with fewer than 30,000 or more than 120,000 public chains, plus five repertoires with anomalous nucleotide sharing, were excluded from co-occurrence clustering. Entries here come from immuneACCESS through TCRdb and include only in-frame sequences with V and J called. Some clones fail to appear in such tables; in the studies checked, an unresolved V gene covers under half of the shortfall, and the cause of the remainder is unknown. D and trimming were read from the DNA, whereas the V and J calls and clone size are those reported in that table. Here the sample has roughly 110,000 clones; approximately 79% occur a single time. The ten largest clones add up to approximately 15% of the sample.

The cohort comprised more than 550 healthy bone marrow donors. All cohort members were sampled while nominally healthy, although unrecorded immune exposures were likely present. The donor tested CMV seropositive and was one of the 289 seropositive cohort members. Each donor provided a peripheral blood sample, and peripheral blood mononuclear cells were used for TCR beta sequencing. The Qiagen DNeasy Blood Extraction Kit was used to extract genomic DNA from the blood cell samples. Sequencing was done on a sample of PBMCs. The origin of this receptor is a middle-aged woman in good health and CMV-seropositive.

The DNA is TGTGCCAGCAGCGTAGAGACAGGCAATTCACCCCTCCACTTT. This sequence encodes CASSVETGNSPLHF. This receptor chain uses TRBV9 and TRBJ1-6, and the D gene may be TRBD1, 6 bases matching. V sheds 0 bases and J sheds 7 bases, leaving 8 bases between their ends. CDR1 and CDR2 (SGDLS, YYNGEE) derive from the germline V gene. The CDR3 numbers 14 residues from cysteine through phenylalanine. Only the CDR3 part of the read is kept: 42 bases, read in frame from the first base.